The 9 T cell receptor beta chains below were found in one sample sequenced in a study of cytomegalovirus exposure and HLA in healthy donors. PCR used 60 Vbeta primers and 13 Jbeta primers. Sequencing used immunoSEQ multiplex PCR; TCRdb keeps in-frame clones, though not all of them. The data show some 150,000 clones, over 70% seen once. Sequences were obtained from PBMCs. Receptor source: a woman in her thirties or forties in good health and CMV-seronegative.

The gene calls are TRBV5-4 and TRBJ2-5; TRBD1 matches 7 bases. J was trimmed by 2 bases and V by 4 bases; bases with no gene match: 5. Germline lookup yields CDR1 SGHNT and CDR2 YYREEE (reference sequence). CDR3 size: 14 residues. The CDR3 DNA reads as TGTGCCAGCAGCCTCGGGACAGAGCAAGAGACCCAGTACTTC. It codes for CASSLGTEQETQYF.

J is TRBJ2-3 and V is TRBV27; D is possibly TRBD1 (6 bases). The CDR3 has 15 amino acids. The germline V gene encodes CDR1 MNHEY and CDR2 SMNVEV (reference sequence). V lost 5 bases and J lost 1, with 13 bases in between. The CDR3: CASSGQLVGTDTQYF. CDR3 nucleotides: TGTGCCAGCAGTGGACAGTTAGTGGGCACAGATACGCAGTATTTT.

The chain has TRBV5-1 and TRBJ2-5; D perhaps matches TRBD1 (6 bases). This CDR3 spans 15 amino acids. Per the germline V gene, CDR1 is SGHRS and CDR2 is YFSETQ. Trimming removed 0 bases from V and 5 bases from J, with 14 bases in between. CDR3 amino acids: CASSLGQVIGETQYF. For the CDR3, the DNA is TGCGCCAGCAGCTTGGGACAGGTCATCGGGGAGACCCAGTACTTC.

The V gene is TRBV9, the J gene TRBJ2-1; D remains unclear. The CDR3 loop spans 17 amino acids. V was trimmed by 4 bases and J by 5 bases, leaving 22 bases between them. Germline lookup yields CDR1 SGDLS and CDR2 YYNGEE. CDR3 nucleotides: TGTGCCAGCAGCTCCTCTCGTGCGAACGTAAGTCACAATGAGCAGTTCTTC. Translation: CASSSSRANVSHNEQFF.

V is TRBV7-7 and J is TRBJ2-2, with no clear D. The CDR3 length is 13 residues. V lost 5 bases and J 6 bases, leaving 10 bases between the germline ends. CDR1 is SSHAT, CDR2 FNYEAQ, per germline (reference sequence). CDR3 sequence: CASSPRSPGELFF. The CDR3 DNA follows: TGTGCCAGCAGCCCCAGGTCCCCCGGGGAGCTGTTTTTT.

The rearrangement links TRBV28 to TRBJ2-7; D is unresolved. V lost 7 bases, J lost 4 bases, and 8 bases lay in between. CDR3 length: 11 amino acids. From germline, CDR1 is MDHEN and CDR2 SYDVKM. This CDR3 reads CASMRVYEQYF. As DNA, the CDR3 is TGTGCCAGCATGAGAGTGTACGAGCAGTACTTC.

The genes are TRBV19 and TRBJ2-5, with 14 bases identical to TRBD2. Trimming removed 4 bases from V and 6 bases from J; junction bases left unmatched: 10. This CDR3 has 17 residues. Germline loops: CDR1 LNHDA, CDR2 SQIVND (reference sequence). The CDR3 region is CASSRGRLAGGPQTQYF. The CDR3 nucleotides read TGTGCCAGTAGTAGGGGACGACTAGCGGGAGGGCCTCAGACCCAGTACTTC.

This sequence joins TRBV6-5 and TRBJ1-2; tentatively, D is TRBD1 (5 bases). CDR1 and CDR2 (germline): MNHEY, SVGAGI. This CDR3 spans 14 amino acids. Trimming shortened V by 1 base and J by 8 bases, and 14 bases separated the two germline ends. The CDR3 coding sequence is TGTGCCAGCAGTTACTTAGACAGTTCGAGGGGCTACACCTTC. Its protein product is CASSYLDSSRGYTF.

This chain connects TRBV6-5 to TRBJ2-1, with 8 bases that match TRBD1. CDR1 MNHEY and CDR2 SVGAGI come from the germline V gene. Losses at the gene ends were 3 bases for V and 12 bases for J; bases not matched to a gene: 4. The CDR3 extends over 12 amino acids. Here the CDR3 DNA reads TGTGCCAGCAGTTATCCCGGGACAGGGCAGTTCTTC. Its protein is CASSYPGTGQFF.